This TCR beta chain originates from a study of identical twins. TCRdb independently ran MiXCR on the 5' RACE reads; one entry per CDR3 protein. The sample carries around 510,000 distinct CDR3 sequences, 14% recorded once. Another study also made use of these data, one on yellow fever vaccine responses in identical twins.

The sequencing sample was made of CD4+ T cells sorted from blood. The receptor was derived from a young woman in good health.

Here the CDR3 reads CASSFLDPYNEQFF. The CDR3 DNA reads as TGCGCCAGCAGTTTCCTAGATCCCTACAATGAGCAGTTCTTC. The V call is TRBV5-1, the J call TRBJ2-1; D call uncertain. V was cut by 5 bases and J by 2 bases, with 11 bases left in between. CDR1 is SGHRS and CDR2 is YFSETQ in the germline V gene. This CDR3 spans 14 amino acids.